The entry below describes one T cell receptor (beta chain). Libraries were prepared by immunoSEQ multiplex PCR; TCRdb keeps only in-frame clonotypes and omits some of them. The top ten clones hold about 6.2% of a sample with 250,000 to 300,000 clones, 70% to 90% of them seen once. The source of the sample is a study of blood T cell repertoires in COVID-19. A COVID-19 case was met by exposed participants within 2 weeks before study entry. Germline assignment: CDR1 SGDLS and CDR2 YYNGEE. V shed 0 bases and J shed 7 bases, with 13 bases lying between them. This CDR3 has 15 amino acids. The receptor was isolated from a woman aged 45-65 years who had been exposed to COVID-19. The chain carries TRBV9 and TRBJ2-2, with a weak D call TRBD2 (5 bases). Sample: PBMCs or T cells enriched from blood (not recorded which). The DNA for the CDR3 is TGTGCCAGCAGCGTAGAAGGCGGGTATAACGGGGAGCTGTTTTTT. Encoded protein: CASSVEGGYNGELFF.